This T cell receptor (beta chain) was observed in a study of CD8 T cells in ankylosing spondylitis. Germline assignment: CDR1 MNHEY and CDR2 SVGEGT. The CDR3 runs 12 residues. Deletions cut 2 bases from V and 3 bases from J, with 4 bases between. Notes on this clonotype: Its antigen is unknown.

Study-level points and caveats: Researchers report that disease-linked clones proved CD8+ and relatively rare in peripheral blood. Reportedly, significant enrichment of disease-linked clones occurred in matched ankylosing spondylitis synovial fluid. Seemingly characteristic of ankylosing spondylitis blood was a TCR beta motif consisting of several highly homologous variants.

It was by quantitative 5'-RACE with molecular barcodes that TCR beta libraries were made. TCRdb processed the 5' RACE reads anew with MiXCR; each CDR3 protein has one entry. Of 290,000 or so distinct CDR3 sequences in the sample, about 20% were seen once. J is TRBJ1-2 and V is TRBV6-2 or TRBV6-3; no definite D call. The TCR sequence derives from a female donor with ankylosing spondylitis or in good health (not recorded which). Sequences were obtained from blood, either unsorted or a sorted T cell fraction (not recorded which). CDR3 region: CASSYMDYGYTF. CDR3 DNA: TGTGCCAGCAGTTACATGGACTATGGCTACACCTTC.